The 25 T cell receptor beta chains reported below all come from one sample, sequenced in a study of T cell responses to AZD1222 COVID-19 vaccine. The table came from immunoSEQ multiplex PCR; TCRdb's copy has only in-frame clones and leaves some out. The profile covers tens of thousands of clones, with approximately 86% appearing a single time and less than 9% taken by the ten largest. Source: peripheral blood, taken 28 days after the second AZD1222 dose. The source is an adult who received the AZD1222 COVID-19 vaccine.

The CDR3 coding sequence is TGTGCCAGCAGGCTGACAGGGAAGACCTACGAGCAGTACTTC. Encoded protein: CASRLTGKTYEQYF. This chain connects TRBV28 to TRBJ2-7; 7 bases map to TRBD1. Germline loops: CDR1 MDHEN, CDR2 SYDVKM. The CDR3 consists of 14 residues. Trimming at V came to 6 bases and at J to 2 bases, leaving 7 bases not matched to a gene.

This rearrangement joins TRBV5-1 to TRBJ2-7, with D possibly TRBD1 on 6 matching bases. V dropped 5 bases and J dropped 6 bases, with 24 bases sitting between them. Germline assignment: CDR1 SGHRS and CDR2 YFSETQ. The CDR3 length is 16 residues. In nucleotides, the CDR3 is TGCGCCAGCAGGCCCGGGCCAGGGGACACCCACGGCGAGCAGTACTTC. Encoded protein: CASRPGPGDTHGEQYF.

This chain connects TRBV18 to TRBJ1-2; D unresolved. CDR3 length equals 12 residues. V lost 5 bases, J lost 3 bases, and 7 bases lay in between. CDR1 and CDR2 from the germline V gene are KGHSH and LQKENI. CDR3 loop: CASSGDDYGYTF. CDR3 bases: TGTGCCAGCTCAGGGGATGACTATGGCTACACCTTC.

This clone was detected once. The CDR3 nucleotides read TGTGCCAGCTCACGCGGGCGGGACCGCTACGAGCAGTACTTC. This sequence encodes CASSRGRDRYEQYF. This chain connects TRBV18 to TRBJ2-7, with D possibly matching TRBD2 (6 bases). Deletions cut 4 bases from V and 3 bases from J, with 13 bases between. The germline V gene encodes CDR1 KGHSH and CDR2 LQKENI. The CDR3 extends over 14 amino acids.

This rearrangement joins TRBV29-1 to TRBJ1-2; D remains unclear. Germline lookup yields CDR1 SQVTM and CDR2 ANQGSEA. The CDR3 is made up of 12 amino acids. Deletions cut 3 bases from V and 4 bases from J, with 9 bases between. The CDR3: CSVDRQAYGYTF. The CDR3 nucleotides read TGCAGCGTTGATCGGCAGGCCTATGGCTACACCTTC.

This sequence joins TRBV29-1 and TRBJ1-1; maybe TRBD1 (6 bases). CDR1 is SQVTM, CDR2 ANQGSEA, per germline. Deletions cut 5 bases from V and 4 bases from J, with 8 bases between. This CDR3 has 11 residues. CDR3: CSVRGFTEAFF. The CDR3 nucleotides are TGCAGCGTTAGGGGGTTCACTGAAGCTTTCTTT.

The gene calls are TRBV6-5 and TRBJ1-6; a possible D gene is TRBD1 (5 bases). The CDR3 length is 16 residues. V lost 0 bases and J lost 8, with 14 bases in between. Germline V gene sequence: CDR1 MNHEY, CDR2 SVGAGI. The DNA of the CDR3 is TGTGCCAGCAGTTACTCGGCAGGGTGGGTTGATTCACCCCTCCACTTT. Protein: CASSYSAGWVDSPLHF.

This clone was seen more than once but under ten times. This sequence joins TRBV11-2 and TRBJ1-4; D gene ambiguous. The CDR3 has 13 amino acids. Deletions cut 8 bases from V and 4 bases from J, with 11 bases between. The V gene's germline CDR1 is SGHAT and CDR2 FQNNGV. In DNA, the CDR3 is TGTGCCAGCTCCCGTAGCCATAATGAAAAACTGTTTTTT. Translation: CASSRSHNEKLFF.

The gene calls are TRBV6-5 and TRBJ2-7, with TRBD2 matching over 9 bases. J lost 9 bases, V lost 6 bases, and 15 bases had no gene match. The CDR3 has 15 residues. Germline values: CDR1 MNHEY, CDR2 SVGAGI. The CDR3 DNA sequence: TGTGCCAGCAGATATACTAGCGGGTCTTACGTTCGGCAGTACTTC. It codes for CASRYTSGSYVRQYF.

The V gene is TRBV28, the J gene TRBJ1-2; TRBD1 matches at 11 bases. Per germline, CDR1 MDHEN and CDR2 SYDVKM. Trimming removed 6 bases from V and 8 bases from J; junction bases left unmatched: 11. The CDR3 loop spans 15 amino acids. The CDR3: CASSPQGQGARGYTF. CDR3 sequence (DNA): TGTGCCAGCAGCCCACAAGGACAGGGGGCGCGGGGCTACACCTTC.

This chain connects TRBV6-6 to TRBJ2-2; unclear D gene. Looked up from germline, CDR1 is MNHNY and CDR2 is SVGAGI (reference sequence). With 6 bases removed from V and 0 bases from J, the gap between germline ends came to 8 bases. This CDR3 is 14 amino acids long. The CDR3 region has the DNA TGTGCCAGCAGCCCCGTTCCGAACACCGGGGAGCTGTTTTTT. Its translation: CASSPVPNTGELFF.

The rearrangement uses TRBV5-1 and TRBJ2-5, with D unclear. This CDR3 has 11 amino acids. Germline V gene lookup returns CDR1 SGHRS and CDR2 YFSETQ. The V end was cut by 4 bases, the J end by 1 base, with 2 bases between. This chain's CDR3 is CASSVQETQYF. DNA for the CDR3: TGCGCCAGCAGCGTCCAAGAGACCCAGTACTTC.

The V call is TRBV5-1, the J call TRBJ2-5; D may correspond to TRBD1 or TRBD2 (5 bases each). V was shortened by 5 bases and J by 5 bases, with 19 bases between the two germline ends. The CDR3 is 15 residues long. CDR1 is SGHRS and CDR2 is YFSETQ in the germline V gene. Written as DNA, the CDR3 is TGCGCCAGCAGTGGGTCATGGGGGAGTCAGGAGACCCAGTACTTC. This sequence encodes CASSGSWGSQETQYF.

Turning to this clone: Other DNA variants within this sample encode the same CDR3. V is TRBV2 and J is TRBJ2-1; 8 bases match TRBD2. Losses at the gene ends were 6 bases for V and 0 bases for J; bases not matched to a gene: 4. Germline assignment: CDR1 SNHLY and CDR2 FYNNEI. The CDR3 totals 15 residues. The DNA for the CDR3 is TGTGCCAGCAGAGCAACTAGCGGCTCCTACAATGAGCAGTTCTTC. Protein product: CASRATSGSYNEQFF.

This rearrangement joins TRBV11-3 to TRBJ2-7; no reliable D call. Germline assignment: CDR1 SGHNT and CDR2 YENEEA. CDR3 size: 12 residues. V was shortened by 1 base and J by 7 bases, with 8 bases between the two germline ends. This CDR3 is CASSLGKGEQYF. In nucleotides, the CDR3 is TGTGCCAGCAGCTTAGGGAAGGGAGAGCAGTACTTC.

The genes are TRBV29-1 and TRBJ2-5; 9 nucleotides align to TRBD1. This CDR3 contains 14 residues. The junction had 6 bases not matched to a gene; V was cut back by 2 bases and J by 5 bases. Per germline, CDR1 SQVTM and CDR2 ANQGSEA. In DNA form, the CDR3 reads TGCAGCGTTGAACGCACAGGGGGCTTGGAGACCCAGTACTTC. This translates into CSVERTGGLETQYF.

The chain recombines TRBV19 with TRBJ2-3; no clear D gene. CDR1 is LNHDA and CDR2 is SQIVND in the germline V gene (reference sequence). This CDR3 is 15 amino acids long. The V end lost 3 bases, the J end lost 0 bases, and 10 bases lay between the germline ends. In DNA, the CDR3 is TGTGCCAGTAGTATTCGTCATTCTAGCACAGATACGCAGTATTTT. As protein: CASSIRHSSTDTQYF.

This chain connects TRBV5-1 to TRBJ2-2; D gene ambiguous. From germline, CDR1 is SGHRS and CDR2 YFSETQ. Trimming took 0 bases from V and 6 from J, leaving 6 bases between them. The CDR3 runs 13 residues. This chain's CDR3 is CASSLEHAGELFF. CDR3 sequence (DNA): TGCGCCAGCAGCTTGGAACACGCCGGGGAGCTGTTTTTT.

V gene TRBV18 combines with J gene TRBJ1-5; D perhaps matches TRBD1 (5 bases). Looked up from germline, CDR1 is KGHSH and CDR2 is LQKENI. V shed 3 bases and J shed 7 bases, with 16 bases lying between them. This CDR3 is 15 amino acids long. In DNA form, the CDR3 reads TGTGCCAGCTCACCGTTGGGGGACCCAGGGCAGCCCCAGCATTTT. As protein: CASSPLGDPGQPQHF. The entire variable domain, with the rest obtained from reference TRBV18 and TRBJ1-5, is as follows: NAGVMQNPRHLVRRRGQEARLRCSPMKGHSHVYWYRQLPEEGLKFMVYLQKENIIDESGMPKERFSAEFPKEGPSILRIQQVVRGDSAAYFCASSPLGDPGQPQHFGDGTRLSIL.

The V and J genes are TRBV19 and TRBJ1-2; a weak D match, TRBD1 (5 bases). Germline V gene sequence: CDR1 LNHDA, CDR2 SQIVND (reference sequence). The CDR3 extends over 13 amino acids. Deletions cut 7 bases from V and 8 bases from J, with 17 bases between. In DNA form, the CDR3 reads TGTGCCAGTAACCCTGGCAGGGAGTGGGGCTACACCTTC. It specifies CASNPGREWGYTF.

J is TRBJ1-1 and V is TRBV28, with 9 bases aligning to TRBD1. From germline, CDR1 is MDHEN and CDR2 SYDVKM. This CDR3 is 14 amino acids long. V lost 7 bases to trimming and J lost 5 bases; unmatched junction nucleotides: 8. The CDR3 loop reads CASTSQGARTEAFF. The CDR3 DNA follows: TGTGCCAGCACATCACAGGGGGCGAGGACTGAAGCTTTCTTT.

This clone was detected only once. V gene TRBV11-2 combines with J gene TRBJ1-2; D not resolved. The CDR3 loop spans 13 amino acids. Trimming pared 5 bases from V and 4 bases from J, leaving 11 bases between. Germline V gene data show CDR1 as SGHAT and CDR2 as FQNNGV. The CDR3 DNA sequence: TGTGCCAGCAGCGACTTTTTAGGCTATGGCTACACCTTC. Protein: CASSDFLGYGYTF.

This rearrangement joins TRBV24-1 to TRBJ2-3, with a possible D match to TRBD2 (6 bases). The CDR3 consists of 21 residues. Per the germline V gene, CDR1 is KGHDR and CDR2 is SFDVKD. Deletions cut 3 bases from V and 5 bases from J, with 32 bases between. CDR3 sequence (DNA): TGTGCCACCAGTGATCCCTTAAGAGAGCGGGTTAGCGGAGGTAATCGAGATACGCAGTATTTT. Protein product: CATSDPLRERVSGGNRDTQYF.

This chain joins TRBV7-8 and TRBJ1-5; the D is unclear. The V gene's germline CDR1 is SGHVS and CDR2 FQNEAQ. V was shortened by 8 bases and J by 9 bases, with 20 bases between the two germline ends. The CDR3 is 14 amino acids. CDR3 DNA sequence: TGTGCCAGCCGTAGGCATGAAGCTTATGGGCCCCAGCATTTT. Translation: CASRRHEAYGPQHF.

This clone has just a few counts. The gene calls are TRBV10-2 and TRBJ2-5, with 8 bases fitting TRBD1. Germline values: CDR1 WSHSY, CDR2 SAAADI. The CDR3 runs 13 residues. J lost 5 bases, V lost 9 bases, and 8 bases had no gene match. The CDR3 region is CASGQGGGETQYF. CDR3 nucleotide sequence: TGCGCCAGTGGACAGGGCGGAGGGGAGACCCAGTACTTC.